The rows below give T cell receptor beta chains drawn from one sample of a study of control samples from healthy donors and cancer patients. Profiling relied on immunoSEQ multiplex PCR, and the TCRdb table lists in-frame clones only, not all of them. In the table there are around 120,000 clones, more than 75% of which are singletons. Sequencing used blood. These receptors all stem from a woman aged 70-85 years in good health. Both conserved end residues are trimmed from each CDR3.

j_call	cdr3_length	v_call	cdr3_aa
TRBJ1-1	12	TRBV18	ASSPAMGITEAF
TRBJ2-1	14	TRBV6-5	ASSYSGRGGDNEQF
TRBJ2-7	12	TRBV11-2	ASSLGTGTYEQY
TRBJ1-1	12	TRBV6-1	ASSERGVGTEAF
TRBJ2-7	13	TRBV2	ATNPRDRGGYEQY
TRBJ2-5	13	TRBV27	ASSFERGAWGAQY
TRBJ1-1	14	TRBV19	ASSSRTGARGTEAF
TRBJ1-1	10	TRBV5-1	ASSPGTDEAF
TRBJ1-5	12	TRBV6-1	ASSEGTDNQPQH
TRBJ1-6	12	TRBV11-2	ASSLDRLNSPLH
TRBJ1-2	13	TRBV10-3	AISDSTGTHYGYT
TRBJ2-3	16	TRBV9	ASSSPRRLAGMVDTQY
TRBJ1-2	14	TRBV2	ASSPLISGRDYGYT
TRBJ2-7	14	TRBV6-2/TRBV6-3	ASSYSMAGAHLEQY
TRBJ2-5	11	TRBV3-1/TRBV3-2	ASSQRYQETQY
TRBJ2-5	14	TRBV11-2	ASSLGASGGQETQY
TRBJ2-2	13	TRBV5-1	ASSTGQGNTGELF
TRBJ2-3	14	TRBV5-4	ASSSTRLSSTDTQY
TRBJ1-4	13	TRBV13	ASSGFRGVAEKLF
TRBJ1-6	15	TRBV4-2	ASSQDAIGQSRSPLH
TRBJ1-1	11	TRBV4-3	ASSLQMNTEAF
TRBJ2-7	10	TRBV6-5	ASSRGVYEQY
TRBJ1-2	10	TRBV3-1/TRBV3-2	ASRSTGGGYT
TRBJ1-1	12	TRBV4-3	ASSQDFSLTEAF
TRBJ1-2	13	TRBV10-2	ASSDKELLNYGYT
TRBJ1-1	13	TRBV11-2	ASSRTGGGGTEAF
TRBJ2-3	15	TRBV18	ASSPPTSGGYTDTQY
TRBJ2-5	13	TRBV5-1	ASSSHQGSAETQY
TRBJ2-1	12	TRBV7-2	ASSLDPQSIRQF
TRBJ2-7	14	TRBV18	ASSPPSGPVSYEQY
TRBJ1-2	12	TRBV4-2	ASSQDRGPYGYT
TRBJ2-1	13	TRBV5-4	ASSFVQGAYNEQF
TRBJ2-5	12	TRBV18	ASSLGQAQETQY
TRBJ2-1	13	TRBV5-5	ASSLAEGAYNEQF
TRBJ1-2	11	TRBV5-1	ASSLGDRDSYT
TRBJ2-5	11	TRBV5-1	ASSYGSLETQY
TRBJ2-3	13	TRBV27	ASSPPGLETDTQY
TRBJ1-1	12	TRBV5-4	ASSFTGMNTEAF
TRBJ1-1	10	TRBV6-5	ASSDRALEAF
TRBJ1-5	13	TRBV19	ASGPTVYSNQPQH
TRBJ1-4	13	TRBV11-2	ASSLVGQLNEKLF
TRBJ1-2	10	TRBV12-3/TRBV12-4	ASGGQGGGYT
TRBJ2-3	14	TRBV7-2	ASSFYGHLSLDTQY
TRBJ1-2	12	TRBV5-4	ASSIGTAFYGYT
TRBJ1-2	11	TRBV12-3/TRBV12-4	ASSSPSNYGYT
TRBJ2-1	13	TRBV4-1	ASSQEVRGYGEQF
TRBJ1-3	9	TRBV6-1	ASSELSTIY
TRBJ2-7	11	TRBV7-2	ASSLGREYEQY
TRBJ1-1	12	TRBV18	ASSPRQLGTEAF
TRBJ1-5	14	TRBV24-1	ATSDSRRRSNQPQH
TRBJ2-5	13	TRBV19	ASSIVGGARETQY
TRBJ1-2	13	TRBV6-1	ASSEAGQGAYGYT
TRBJ2-7	9	TRBV12-3/TRBV12-4	ASSATGRQY
TRBJ1-6	16	TRBV7-7	ASSLFAPTGQGNSPLH